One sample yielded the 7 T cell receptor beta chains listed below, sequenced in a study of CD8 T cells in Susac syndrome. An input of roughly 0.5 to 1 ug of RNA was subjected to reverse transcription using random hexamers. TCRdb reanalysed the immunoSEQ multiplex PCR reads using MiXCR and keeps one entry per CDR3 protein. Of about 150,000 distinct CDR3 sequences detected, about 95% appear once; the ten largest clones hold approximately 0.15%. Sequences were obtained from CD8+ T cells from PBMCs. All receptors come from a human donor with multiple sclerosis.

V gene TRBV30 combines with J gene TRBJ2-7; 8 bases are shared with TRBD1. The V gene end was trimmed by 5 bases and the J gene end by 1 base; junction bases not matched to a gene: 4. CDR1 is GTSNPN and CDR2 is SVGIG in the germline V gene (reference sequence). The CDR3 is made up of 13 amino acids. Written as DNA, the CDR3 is TGTGCCTGGCGCAGGGGGCAGTCCTACGAGCAGTACTTC. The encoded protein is CAWRRGQSYEQYF.

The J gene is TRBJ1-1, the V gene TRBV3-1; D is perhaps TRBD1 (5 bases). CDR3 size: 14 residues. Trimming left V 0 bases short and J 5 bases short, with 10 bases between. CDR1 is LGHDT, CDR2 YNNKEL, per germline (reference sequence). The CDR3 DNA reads TGTGCCAGCAGCCAAGATGGAGGGACGACTGAAGCTTTCTTT. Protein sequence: CASSQDGGTTEAFF.

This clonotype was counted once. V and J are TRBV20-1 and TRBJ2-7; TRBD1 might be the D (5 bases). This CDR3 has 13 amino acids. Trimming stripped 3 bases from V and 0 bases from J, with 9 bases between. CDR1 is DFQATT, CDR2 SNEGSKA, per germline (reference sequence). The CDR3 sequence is CSARDTSSYEQYV. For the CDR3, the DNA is TGCAGTGCTAGGGACACCAGCTCCTACGAGCAGTACGTC.

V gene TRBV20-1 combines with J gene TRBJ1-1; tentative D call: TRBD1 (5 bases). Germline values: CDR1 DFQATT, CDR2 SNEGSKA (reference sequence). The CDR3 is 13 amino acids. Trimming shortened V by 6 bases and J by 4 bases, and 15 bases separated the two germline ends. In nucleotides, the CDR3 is TGCAGTGCCCCCCCAGGGACCGGCACTGAAGCTTTCTTT. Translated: CSAPPGTGTEAFF.

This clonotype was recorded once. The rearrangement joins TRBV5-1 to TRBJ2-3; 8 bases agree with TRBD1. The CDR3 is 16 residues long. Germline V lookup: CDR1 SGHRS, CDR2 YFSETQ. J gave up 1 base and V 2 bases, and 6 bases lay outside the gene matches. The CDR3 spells CASSFSGGEGTDTQYF. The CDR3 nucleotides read TGCGCCAGCAGCTTTTCAGGGGGCGAAGGCACAGATACGCAGTATTTT.

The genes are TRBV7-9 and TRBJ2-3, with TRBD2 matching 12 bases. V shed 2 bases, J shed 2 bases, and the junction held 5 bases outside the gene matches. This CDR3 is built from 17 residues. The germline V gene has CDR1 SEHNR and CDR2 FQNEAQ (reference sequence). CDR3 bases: TGTGCCAGCAGCTTACCGGGACTAGCGGGCCCCACAGATACGCAGTATTTT. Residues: CASSLPGLAGPTDTQYF.

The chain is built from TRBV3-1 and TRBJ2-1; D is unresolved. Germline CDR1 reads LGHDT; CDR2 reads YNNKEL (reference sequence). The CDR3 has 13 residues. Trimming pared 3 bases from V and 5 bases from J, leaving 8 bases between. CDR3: CASSQVLDNEQFF. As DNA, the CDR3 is TGTGCCAGCAGCCAGGTCCTAGACAATGAGCAGTTCTTC.